This TCR beta chain came from a study of T-cell memory formation after mild COVID-19. Study-level information: The study found TCR clusters largely donor specific. Study results and caveats: Shrinking CD4+ clones resided mostly in CM and EM, and CD8+ ones in EMRA. CD4+ bias marked clones expanding day 15 to 37, unlike balanced contracting clones. A second wave of clones peaked on day 37, and their SARS-CoV-2 specificity went unconfirmed.

TCRdb re-analysed the 5' RACE reads in MiXCR, keeping a single row per CDR3 protein. Here the sample spans under 700,000 distinct CDR3 sequences, 20% being singletons. For this clonotype: Its antigen is not known.

Trimming cost V 3 bases and J 4 bases, with 9 bases left between them. The CDR3 sequence is 12 residues long. Germline loops: CDR1 SQVTM, CDR2 ANQGSEA. The sequence came from an adult woman who had mild COVID-19 (a few samples of this study predate the infection). Cell type and time point are not known. The chain uses TRBV29-1 and TRBJ1-1, with D possibly TRBD1 on 5 matching bases. Sequencing was performed on PBMCs or a T cell subset sorted from them (not recorded which). The CDR3 sequence is CSVDRESTEAFF. The CDR3 nucleotides read TGCAGCGTTGACAGGGAGTCCACTGAAGCTTTCTTT.